This T cell receptor (beta chain) is drawn from a study of blood T cell repertoires in COVID-19. Study details: Both acute and convalescent COVID-19 samples were obtained from the United States, Italy and Spain. T cells, B-cell-depleted T cells, or PBMCs supplied cDNA or gDNA.

As processed by the authors: For nucleated cells, counts were estimated from reference gene primer amplification. Libraries were prepared by immunoSEQ multiplex PCR; TCRdb keeps only in-frame clonotypes and omits some of them. That table gives V, J and clone size, and the DNA gave D and trimming. In the table there are more than 100,000 clones, about four fifths of which are singletons. Germline V CDR1 and CDR2: MNHEY, SVGAGI. Trimming cost V 7 bases and J 7 bases; bases outside gene matches: 6. The CDR3 totals 13 residues. The chain couples TRBV6-5 to TRBJ2-2; 7 bases map to TRBD1. Sequences were obtained from peripheral blood. This sequence originates from a man between 65 and 85 years old with acute or convalescent COVID-19. CDR3 loop: CASTDRTGGELFF. The CDR3 DNA sequence: TGTGCCAGCACGGACAGGACGGGCGGGGAGCTGTTTTTT.